The 5 T cell receptor beta chains in this list originate from one sample, sequenced in a study of cytotoxic CD8 clonotypes in ibrutinib-treated CLL. Assay used: immunoSEQ multiplex PCR; TCRdb lists only in-frame clones, some missing. The sample shows about 120,000 clones, about 58% of them seen only once. Specimen: PBMCs, collected after 24 months of ibrutinib treatment. These receptors were taken from a human donor with chronic lymphocytic leukemia.

The chain has TRBV20-1 and TRBJ2-5, with D perhaps TRBD1 (5 bases). This CDR3 contains 11 residues. Trimming left V 6 bases short and J 5 bases short, with 10 bases between. Per the germline V gene, CDR1 is DFQATT and CDR2 is SNEGSKA (reference sequence). The CDR3 coding sequence is TGCAGTGCCACCAGGGCGGAGACCCAGTACTTC. It translates to CSATRAETQYF.

The rearrangement uses TRBV9 and TRBJ1-2; 8 nucleotides line up with TRBD1. Unmatched junction bases numbered 4, after V lost 3 bases and J lost 3 bases. The CDR3 is 14 amino acids. In germline, CDR1 is SGDLS, CDR2 YYNGEE. CDR3 DNA: TGTGCCAGCAGCGGTTCGACAGGGGACTATGGCTACACCTTC. This sequence encodes CASSGSTGDYGYTF.

The V call is TRBV5-1, the J call TRBJ2-1; 10 bases match TRBD2. J gave up 5 bases and V 1 base, and 9 bases lay outside the gene matches. The CDR3 extends over 17 amino acids. Germline V lookup: CDR1 SGHRS, CDR2 YFSETQ. This CDR3 is CASSLRPGLAANNEQFF. CDR3 DNA: TGCGCCAGCAGCTTGCGCCCCGGACTAGCGGCCAACAATGAGCAGTTCTTC. The variable domain in full, with the rest retrieved from reference TRBV5-1 and TRBJ2-1, is KAGVTQTPRYLIKTRGQQVTLSCSPISGHRSVSWYQQTPGQGLQFLFEYFSETQRNKGNFPGRFSGRQFSNSRSEMNVSTLELGDSALYLCASSLRPGLAANNEQFFGPGTRLTVL.

This clone came up a few times. The V call is TRBV2, the J call TRBJ1-3, with D hard to call. Per germline, CDR1 SNHLY and CDR2 FYNNEI. This CDR3 has 16 residues. Trimming removed 7 bases from V and 0 bases from J, with 16 bases in between. CDR3 loop: CASTIGPVSSGNTIYF. CDR3 coding DNA: TGTGCCAGCACCATCGGCCCGGTTAGCTCTGGAAACACCATATATTTT.

The chain links TRBV7-2 to TRBJ2-1; tentative D call: TRBD2 (5 bases). This CDR3 has 14 residues. V gave up 4 bases and J gave up 8 bases, with 15 bases separating them. Germline V gives CDR1 SGHTA, CDR2 FQGNSA. The CDR3 reads CASSYGPGNDEQFF. For the CDR3, the DNA is TGTGCCAGCAGCTACGGGCCGGGAAATGATGAGCAGTTCTTC.